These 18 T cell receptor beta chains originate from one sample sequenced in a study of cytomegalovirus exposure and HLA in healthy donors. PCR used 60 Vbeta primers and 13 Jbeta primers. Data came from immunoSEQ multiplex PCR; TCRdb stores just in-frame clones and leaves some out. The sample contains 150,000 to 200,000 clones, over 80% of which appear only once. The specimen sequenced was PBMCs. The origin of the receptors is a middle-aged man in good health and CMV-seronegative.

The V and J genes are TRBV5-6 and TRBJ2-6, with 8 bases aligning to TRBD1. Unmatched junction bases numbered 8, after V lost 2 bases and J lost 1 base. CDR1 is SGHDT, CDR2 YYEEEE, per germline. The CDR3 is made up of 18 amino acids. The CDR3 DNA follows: TGTGCCAGCAGCTTCACCGGGACAGGCCATTCTGGGGCCAACGTCCTGACTTTC. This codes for CASSFTGTGHSGANVLTF.

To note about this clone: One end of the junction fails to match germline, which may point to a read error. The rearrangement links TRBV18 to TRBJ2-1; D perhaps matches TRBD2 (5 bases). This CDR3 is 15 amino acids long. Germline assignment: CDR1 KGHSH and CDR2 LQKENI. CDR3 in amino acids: CAGSPPSGSYNEQFF. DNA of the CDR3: TGTGCCGGCTCACCACCTTCGGGGTCCTACAATGAGCAGTTCTTC.

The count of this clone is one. This chain's CDR3 is CASSLVGQGSGYTF. In DNA, the CDR3 is TGTGCCAGCAGCTTAGTGGGACAGGGTAGTGGCTACACCTTC. The gene calls are TRBV7-9 and TRBJ1-2, with 9 bases fitting TRBD1. V gave up 1 base and J gave up 7 bases; unmatched junction bases: 4. The CDR3 contains 14 residues. Per germline, CDR1 SEHNR and CDR2 FQNEAQ (reference sequence).

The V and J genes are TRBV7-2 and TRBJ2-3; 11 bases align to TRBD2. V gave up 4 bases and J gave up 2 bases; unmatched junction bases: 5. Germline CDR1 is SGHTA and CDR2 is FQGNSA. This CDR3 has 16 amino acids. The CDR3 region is CASSSGTSGITDTQYF. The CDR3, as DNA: TGTGCCAGCAGCTCCGGGACTAGCGGCATCACAGATACGCAGTATTTT.

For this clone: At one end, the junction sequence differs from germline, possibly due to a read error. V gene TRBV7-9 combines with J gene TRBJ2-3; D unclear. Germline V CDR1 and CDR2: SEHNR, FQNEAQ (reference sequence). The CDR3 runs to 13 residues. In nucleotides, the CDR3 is TGTTCCAGCAAAGCCGCCCGCACAGATACGCAGTATTTT. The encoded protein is CSSKAARTDTQYF.

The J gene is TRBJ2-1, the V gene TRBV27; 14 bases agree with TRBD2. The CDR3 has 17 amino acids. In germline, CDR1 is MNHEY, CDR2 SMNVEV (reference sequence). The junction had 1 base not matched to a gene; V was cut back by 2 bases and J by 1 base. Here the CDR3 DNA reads TGTGCCAGCAGTTTAAGACTAGCGGGAGGGTCCTACAATGAGCAGTTCTTC. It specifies CASSLRLAGGSYNEQFF.

CDR3 coding DNA: TGCGCCAGCAGCCAAGATATCGGCGGGGACAGGCAGAACAGGTACATTCAGTACTTC. Residues: CASSQDIGGDRQNRYIQYF. The V call is TRBV4-3, the J call TRBJ2-4; 8 nucleotides align to TRBD1. CDR1 is LGHNA, CDR2 YSLEER, per germline. J was trimmed by 8 bases and V by 0 bases; bases with no gene match: 18. This CDR3 region has 19 residues.

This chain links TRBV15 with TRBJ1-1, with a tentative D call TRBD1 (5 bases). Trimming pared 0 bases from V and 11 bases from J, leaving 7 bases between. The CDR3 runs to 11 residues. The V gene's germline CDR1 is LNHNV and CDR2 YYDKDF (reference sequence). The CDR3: CATSRDRVAFF. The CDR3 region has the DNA TGTGCCACCAGCAGAGACAGGGTTGCTTTCTTT. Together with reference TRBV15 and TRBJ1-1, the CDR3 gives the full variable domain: DAMVIQNPRYQVTQFGKPVTLSCSQTLNHNVMYWYQQKSSQAPKLLFHYYDKDFNNEADTPDNFQSRRPNTSFCFLDIRSPGLGDTAMYLCATSRDRVAFFGQGTRLTVV.

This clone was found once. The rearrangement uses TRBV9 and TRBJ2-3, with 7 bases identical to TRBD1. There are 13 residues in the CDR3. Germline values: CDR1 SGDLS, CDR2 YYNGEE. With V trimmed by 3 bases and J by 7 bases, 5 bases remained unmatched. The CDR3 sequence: CASSGQGSNTQYF. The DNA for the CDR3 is TGTGCCAGCAGCGGACAGGGTTCAAATACGCAGTATTTT.

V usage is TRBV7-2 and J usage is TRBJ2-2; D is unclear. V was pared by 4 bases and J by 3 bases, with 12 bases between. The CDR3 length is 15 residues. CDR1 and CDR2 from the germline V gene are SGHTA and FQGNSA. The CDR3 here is CASSSDWAYTGELFF. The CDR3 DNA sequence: TGTGCCAGCAGCTCCGATTGGGCGTACACCGGGGAGCTGTTTTTT.

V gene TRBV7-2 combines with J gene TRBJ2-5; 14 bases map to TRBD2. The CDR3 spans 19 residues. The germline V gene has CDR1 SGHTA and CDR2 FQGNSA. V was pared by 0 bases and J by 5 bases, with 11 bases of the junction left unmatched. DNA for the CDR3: TGTGCCAGCAGCTTAGCGCGACTAGCGGGGGGGACCCCCGGGGAGACCCAGTACTTC. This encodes CASSLARLAGGTPGETQYF.

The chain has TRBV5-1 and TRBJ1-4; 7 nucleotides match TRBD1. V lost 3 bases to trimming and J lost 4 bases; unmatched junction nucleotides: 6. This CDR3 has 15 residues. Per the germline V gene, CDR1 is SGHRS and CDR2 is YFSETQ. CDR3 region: CASSSGTAFNEKLFF. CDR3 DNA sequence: TGCGCCAGCAGCTCGGGGACAGCCTTTAATGAAAAACTGTTTTTT.

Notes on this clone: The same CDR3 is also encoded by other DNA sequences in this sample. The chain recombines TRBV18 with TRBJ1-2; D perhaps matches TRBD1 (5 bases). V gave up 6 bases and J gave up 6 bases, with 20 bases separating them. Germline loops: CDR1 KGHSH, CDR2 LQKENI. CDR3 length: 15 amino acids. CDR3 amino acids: CASSPGKTEKDGYTF. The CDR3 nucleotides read TGTGCCAGCTCGCCTGGTAAGACAGAAAAGGATGGCTACACCTTC.

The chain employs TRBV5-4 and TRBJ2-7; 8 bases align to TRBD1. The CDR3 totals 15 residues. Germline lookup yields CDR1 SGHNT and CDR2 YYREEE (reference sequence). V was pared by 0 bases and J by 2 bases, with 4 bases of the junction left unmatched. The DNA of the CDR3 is TGTGCCAGCAGCTTGGACCAGGGGGCCCCCTACGAGCAGTACTTC. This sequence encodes CASSLDQGAPYEQYF. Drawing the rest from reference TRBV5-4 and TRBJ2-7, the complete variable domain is ETGVTQSPTHLIKTRGQQVTLRCSSQSGHNTVSWYQQALGQGPQFIFQYYREEENGRGNFPPRFSGLQFPNYSSELNVNALELDDSALYLCASSLDQGAPYEQYFGPGTRLTVT.

The CDR3 reads CASSHRQGPNYGYTF. The CDR3 nucleotides read TGTGCCAGCAGCCACCGACAGGGGCCAAACTATGGCTACACCTTC. The chain links TRBV5-6 to TRBJ1-2, with 8 bases matching TRBD1. The CDR3 runs 15 residues. V dropped 4 bases and J dropped 2; count of bases not matched to a gene: 7. Looked up from germline, CDR1 is SGHDT and CDR2 is YYEEEE.

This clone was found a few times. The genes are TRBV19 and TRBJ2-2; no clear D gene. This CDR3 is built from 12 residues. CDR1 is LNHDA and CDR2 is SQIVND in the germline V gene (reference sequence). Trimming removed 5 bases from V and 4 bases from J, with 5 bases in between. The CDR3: CASSPGTGELFF. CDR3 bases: TGTGCCAGTAGTCCGGGCACCGGGGAGCTGTTTTTT.

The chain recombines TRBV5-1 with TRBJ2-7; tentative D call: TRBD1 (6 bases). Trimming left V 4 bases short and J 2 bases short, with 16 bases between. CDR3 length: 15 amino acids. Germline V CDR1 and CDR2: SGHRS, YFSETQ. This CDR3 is CASSTAGTPTYEQYF. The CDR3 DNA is TGCGCCAGCAGCACGGCCGGGACACCTACCTACGAGCAGTACTTC. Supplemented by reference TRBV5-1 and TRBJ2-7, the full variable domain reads KAGVTQTPRYLIKTRGQQVTLSCSPISGHRSVSWYQQTPGQGLQFLFEYFSETQRNKGNFPGRFSGRQFSNSRSEMNVSTLELGDSALYLCASSTAGTPTYEQYFGPGTRLTVT.

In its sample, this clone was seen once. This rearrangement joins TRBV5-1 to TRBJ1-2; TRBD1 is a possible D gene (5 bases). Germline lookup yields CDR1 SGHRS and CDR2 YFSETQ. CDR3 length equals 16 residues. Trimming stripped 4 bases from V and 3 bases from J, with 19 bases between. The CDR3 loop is CASSRGYSWGDYGYTF. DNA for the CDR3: TGCGCCAGCAGCCGAGGTTATAGTTGGGGGGACTATGGCTACACCTTC.